These T cell receptor beta chains were read from a single sample in a study of cytomegalovirus exposure and HLA in healthy donors. Produced via immunoSEQ multiplex PCR; TCRdb's table is partial and in-frame only. The table records 250,000 to 400,000 clones, nearly 90% of them present only once. The sequenced sample was PBMCs. These receptors all come from a man aged 30 to 39 in good health and CMV-seronegative. The CDR3 runs from the conserved cysteine through the conserved F or W. The D gene is left open where the match is weak. Only some rows state a clone size, as once, few, many or a class for expanded clones.

>TRBV18|TRBJ1-1|NA|NA
TGTGCCAGCTCACTATCGCCGGGGGGTAACACTGAAGCTTTCTTT
CASSLSPGGNTEAFF
>TRBV27|TRBJ2-7|TRBD1|NA
TGTGCCAGCAGGGACGACAGGGAAGGGACGTTCGAGCAGTACTTC
CASRDDREGTFEQYF
>TRBV30|TRBJ1-1|TRBD1|NA
TGTGCCTGGAGCGTAGGGACAGGGGCTGAAGCTTTCTTT
CAWSVGTGAEAFF
>TRBV6-5|TRBJ2-3|NA|NA
TGTGCCAGCAGGAACTCAGGGCTGGGTACGCAGTATTTT
CASRNSGLGTQYF
>TRBV11-2|TRBJ2-1|NA|NA
TGTGCCAGCAGCTTAGATCCGAATGAGCAGTTCTTC
CASSLDPNEQFF
>TRBV27|TRBJ2-3|NA|NA
TGTGCCAGCAGAGGTTTGGGGGGTACGCAGTATTTT
CASRGLGGTQYF
>TRBV2|TRBJ1-4|NA|NA
TGTGCCAGCAGTGAAACTGGGGGGTCTAATGAAAAACTGTTTTTT
CASSETGGSNEKLFF
>TRBV4-3|TRBJ1-2|TRBD1|NA
TGCGCCAGCAGCTCCGGGACAGGGGCTAACTATGGCTACACCTTC
CASSSGTGANYGYTF
>TRBV28|TRBJ1-2|NA|NA
TGTGCCAGCAGAGGGGTCCTCAACTATGGCTACACCTTC
CASRGVLNYGYTF
>TRBV6-5|TRBJ2-1|NA|NA
TGTGCCACCCCCCCCACGGACACTCATGAGCAGTTCTTC
CATPPTDTHEQFF
>TRBV6-6|TRBJ1-1|NA|once
TGTGCCAGCGCATCCCTTCAGGGGAACACTGAAGCTTTCTTT
CASASLQGNTEAFF
>TRBV15|TRBJ2-3|TRBD2|NA
TGTGCCACCAGCATGGGGGGGGAGTCAGATACGCAGTATTTT
CATSMGGESDTQYF
>TRBV9|TRBJ1-1|TRBD1|NA
TGTGCCAGCAGCGAAACAGGGGACGTCACTGAAGCTTTCTTT
CASSETGDVTEAFF
>TRBV4-2|TRBJ1-1|NA|NA
TGTGCCAGCAGCCAACAGGGTAAAGCCACTGAAGCTTTCTTT
CASSQQGKATEAFF
>TRBV4-3|TRBJ2-3|NA|NA
TGCGCCAGCAGCCAAGACGGGGGCACAGATACGCAGTATTTT
CASSQDGGTDTQYF
>TRBV7-2|TRBJ1-2|NA|NA
TGTGCCAGCAGCTTAGTCCAGGTAGATGGCTACACCTTC
CASSLVQVDGYTF
>TRBV6-6|TRBJ2-1|NA|NA
TGTGCCAGCAGTTACCTCCGGGGTTCTGAGCAGTTCTTC
CASSYLRGSEQFF